The rows below give T cell receptor beta chains drawn from one sample of a study of cytomegalovirus exposure and HLA in healthy donors. Sequenced by immunoSEQ multiplex PCR; TCRdb stores in-frame clones only, minus some. The sample table sets out about 210,000 clones. The sample comprised PBMCs. The receptors derive from a woman aged 25-40 years in good health and CMV-seropositive. Both conserved end residues are part of each CDR3.

J gene	V gene	CDR3 protein
TRBJ2-1	TRBV7-2	CASSSRSSGRGDEQFF
TRBJ2-1	TRBV4-1	CASSTTRRSGSAAGNEQFF
TRBJ1-2	TRBV5-1	CASSQGYGYTF
TRBJ2-3	TRBV11-3	CASSSGQERTDTQYF
TRBJ1-1	TRBV6-1	CASSGTGDNTEAFF
TRBJ2-7	TRBV4-2	CASSQDNRQGYEQYF
TRBJ1-6	TRBV6-5	CATHRDHNSPLHF
TRBJ1-2	TRBV4-3	CASSQGPVRYGYTF
TRBJ2-2	TRBV7-8	CASSVGQTNTGELFF
TRBJ2-1	TRBV10-3	CASSGTSGARSNEQFF
TRBJ2-3	TRBV7-2	CASSVQGWDTQYF
TRBJ2-7	TRBV2	CASRDREGYEQYF
TRBJ2-1	TRBV29-1	CSAGQTYNEQFF
NA	TRBV6-1	CASSEVRQGYEQYF
TRBJ2-3	TRBV7-9	CASSLALAGTDTQYF
TRBJ2-3	TRBV2	CASSGLGWDTQYF
TRBJ1-2	TRBV19	CASSITILTGSSYGYTF
TRBJ1-5	TRBV6-6	CASSYPAERFNQPQHF
TRBJ1-4	TRBV6-1	CASSLSRGDHEKLFF
TRBJ1-2	TRBV18	CASSPPGSYGYTF
TRBJ2-1	TRBV10-1	CASSFLSRDEQFF
TRBJ2-2	TRBV11-3	CASSPTLTRRAGELFF
TRBJ2-3	TRBV19	CASSMSQGTSTDTQYF
TRBJ2-7	TRBV7-2	CASTEQDRSYEQYF
TRBJ1-1	TRBV27	CASSSGTGSAEAFF
TRBJ2-1	TRBV5-1	CASSSGESSYNEQFF
TRBJ2-1	TRBV19	CASSIELAGNYEQFF
TRBJ1-5	TRBV11-2	CASSLAGQPQHF
TRBJ1-1	TRBV11-2	CASSLLGQGGTEAFF
TRBJ2-1	TRBV19	CASSIGTSGRGVYNEQFF
TRBJ2-3	TRBV5-1	CASSLDRPSTDTQYF
TRBJ1-5	TRBV11-2	CASSVGRGLGQPQHF
TRBJ2-5	TRBV5-6	CASSKRGGRETQYF
TRBJ1-2	TRBV13	CASSPQRFPGQGGGYTF
TRBJ1-1	TRBV9	CASSVMLQGAEAFF
TRBJ1-2	TRBV5-1	CASSLDQGSYGYTF
TRBJ2-1	TRBV2	CASSKRTYNEQFF
TRBJ1-2	TRBV6-1	CASSEAGVNRAPF
TRBJ1-1	TRBV5-1	CASSQSGTGMGIVDTEAFF
TRBJ1-3	TRBV18	CASSPARALGNTIYF
TRBJ2-7	TRBV10-3	CAIGEPRQSPYEQYF
TRBJ2-2	TRBV4-2	CASSQERASGGLTNTGELFF
TRBJ1-6	TRBV7-9	CASSLQGRINSPLHF